This T cell receptor beta chain is drawn from a study of control samples from healthy donors and cancer patients. Some clones are missing from TCRdb's copy, which holds only in-frame ones; the method was immunoSEQ multiplex PCR. The sample includes around 93,000 clones, roughly 92% of them seen just once. The CDR3 runs 17 residues. CDR1 is SEHNR, CDR2 FQNEAQ, per germline (reference sequence). Deletions cut 5 bases from V and 3 bases from J, with 21 bases between. The sequenced sample consisted of blood. The clonotype comes from a human donor in good health. The donor label of this sample is uncertain. This chain connects TRBV7-9 to TRBJ2-3; D not certain. CDR3 in amino acids: CASSPGPGVRLTDTQYF. CDR3 bases: TGTGCCAGCAGCCCAGGCCCAGGCGTCCGATTGACAGATACGCAGTATTTT.